The T cell receptor beta chain under discussion was sequenced for a study of blood T cells in healthy people across ages. Background on the study: When template switching was applied, about one barcoded beta molecule was captured per two T cells.

Findings and caveats of the study: Expanded clonotype shifts may have been confounded, as the donors had an unknown CMV status.

Then a second PCR, running about 6 to 11 cycles, was carried out with a sample-barcoded 5' primer and a J-beta primer mix. A 12-random-nucleotide template-switch adaptor tagged each cDNA molecule. TCRdb re-derived calls from the 5' RACE reads in MiXCR, one entry per CDR3 protein. The sample lists approximately 800,000 distinct CDR3 sequences; around half were seen once. There were healthy Caucasian individuals from Russia, aged 6 to 90, serving as donors. This clonotype occurred a few times. Antigen: not known. The germline V gene has CDR1 MNHEY and CDR2 SVGAGI. This CDR3 contains 14 residues. Trimming left V 5 bases short and J 7 bases short, with 15 bases between.

The sequence was obtained from an older man in good health. The sample comprised blood. The gene calls are TRBV6-5 and TRBJ2-4; a weak D match, TRBD2 (7 bases). CDR3 DNA sequence: TGTGCCAGCAGTCCGGGGGGAGGGGGTAACATTCAGTACTTC. This encodes CASSPGGGGNIQYF.